This T cell receptor (beta chain) was sequenced during a study of blood T cell repertoires in COVID-19. Sequenced by immunoSEQ multiplex PCR; TCRdb stores in-frame clones only, minus some. The sample consists of about 270,000 clones, approximately 82% of them appearing once. Sequencing was carried out using peripheral blood. The receptor was derived from a woman between 18 and 30 years old with acute or convalescent COVID-19.

The CDR3 loop reads CAISDPQGTTNEKLFF. The CDR3 nucleotides read TGTGCCATCAGTGACCCGCAGGGTACAACTAATGAAAAACTGTTTTTT. This sequence joins TRBV10-3 and TRBJ1-4, with D maybe TRBD1 (5 bases). The length of the CDR3 is 16 residues. The V gene lost 3 bases and the J gene lost 0 bases, with 11 bases spanning the gap. Germline assignment: CDR1 ENHRY and CDR2 SYGVKD.